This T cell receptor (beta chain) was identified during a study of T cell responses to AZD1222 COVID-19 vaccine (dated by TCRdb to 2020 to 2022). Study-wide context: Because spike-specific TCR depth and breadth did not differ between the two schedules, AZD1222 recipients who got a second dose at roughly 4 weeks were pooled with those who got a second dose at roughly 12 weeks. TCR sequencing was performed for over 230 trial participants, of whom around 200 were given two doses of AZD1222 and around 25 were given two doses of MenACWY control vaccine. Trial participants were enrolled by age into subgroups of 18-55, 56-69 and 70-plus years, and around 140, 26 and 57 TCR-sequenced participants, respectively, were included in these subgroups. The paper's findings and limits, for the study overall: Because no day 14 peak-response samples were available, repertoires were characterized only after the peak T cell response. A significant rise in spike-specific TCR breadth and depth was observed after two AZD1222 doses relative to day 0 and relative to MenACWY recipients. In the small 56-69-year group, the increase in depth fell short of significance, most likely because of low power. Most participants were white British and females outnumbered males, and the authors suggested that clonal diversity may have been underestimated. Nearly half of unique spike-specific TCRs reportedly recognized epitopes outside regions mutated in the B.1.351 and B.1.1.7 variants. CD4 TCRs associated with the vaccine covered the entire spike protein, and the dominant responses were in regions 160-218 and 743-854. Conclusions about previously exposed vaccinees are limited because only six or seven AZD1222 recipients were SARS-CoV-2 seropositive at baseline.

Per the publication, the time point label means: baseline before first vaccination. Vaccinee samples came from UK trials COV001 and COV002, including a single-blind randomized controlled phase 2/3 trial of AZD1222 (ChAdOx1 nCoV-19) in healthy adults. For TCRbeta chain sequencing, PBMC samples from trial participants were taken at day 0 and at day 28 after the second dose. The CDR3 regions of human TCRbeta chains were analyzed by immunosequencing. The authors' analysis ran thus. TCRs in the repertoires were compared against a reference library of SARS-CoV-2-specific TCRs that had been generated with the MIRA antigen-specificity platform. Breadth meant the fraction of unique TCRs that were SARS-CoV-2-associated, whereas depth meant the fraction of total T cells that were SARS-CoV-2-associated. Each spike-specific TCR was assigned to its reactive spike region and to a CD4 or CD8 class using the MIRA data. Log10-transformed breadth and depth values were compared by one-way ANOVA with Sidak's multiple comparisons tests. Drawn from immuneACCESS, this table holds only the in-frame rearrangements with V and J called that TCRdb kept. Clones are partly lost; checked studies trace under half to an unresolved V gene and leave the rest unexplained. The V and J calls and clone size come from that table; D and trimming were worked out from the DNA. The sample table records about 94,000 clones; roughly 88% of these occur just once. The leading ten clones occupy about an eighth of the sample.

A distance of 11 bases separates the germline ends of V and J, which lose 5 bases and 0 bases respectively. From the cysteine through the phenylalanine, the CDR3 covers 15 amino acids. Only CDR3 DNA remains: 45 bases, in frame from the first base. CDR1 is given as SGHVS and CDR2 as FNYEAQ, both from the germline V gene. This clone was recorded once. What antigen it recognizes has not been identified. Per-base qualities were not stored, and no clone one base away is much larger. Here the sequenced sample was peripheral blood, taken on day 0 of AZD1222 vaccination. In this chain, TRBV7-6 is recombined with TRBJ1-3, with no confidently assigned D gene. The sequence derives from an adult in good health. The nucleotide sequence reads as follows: TGTGCCAGCAGCAGTAATAGGTACTCTGGAAACACCATATATTTT. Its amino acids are CASSSNRYSGNTIYF.